Each of the 22 T cell receptor beta chains below was sequenced from the same sample in a study of graft-versus-host responses after intestinal transplantation (dated by TCRdb to the early 2020s). The library was produced with the immunoSEQ multiplex PCR assay. Sourced from immuneACCESS, this table was stored by TCRdb with only in-frame sequences that have V and J called. A share of the clones is absent; for the studies checked, an unresolved V gene accounts for under half, and the remainder has no known explanation. The table for this sample lists 90,000 to 130,000 clones; around 93% of them were counted only once. About 0.51% of the sample rests with the top ten. Interpreted using the paper, the time point label stands for: cells obtained before transplantation from donor or recipient. No antigen has been assigned to these receptors. The sample consisted of unstimulated CD8+ T cells sorted from spleen or lymph node cells, taken before intestinal transplant. The receptor set was obtained from a human donor who received an intestinal transplant.

This chain uses TRBV7-8 with TRBJ2-1; 10 positions match TRBD2. The germline CDR1 and CDR2 sequences are SGHVS and FQNEAQ. The CDR3 is 16 amino acids. Unmatched junction bases numbered 6, after V lost 5 bases and J lost 2 bases. This CDR3 reads CASSPWLAGAYNEQFF. For the CDR3, the DNA is TGTGCCAGCAGCCCGTGGCTAGCGGGAGCCTACAATGAGCAGTTCTTC.

The chain has TRBV7-6 and TRBJ2-1, with D uncertain. With 5 bases removed from V and 7 bases from J, the gap between germline ends came to 12 bases. CDR3 length: 13 residues. Per germline, CDR1 SGHVS and CDR2 FNYEAQ. CDR3 coding DNA: TGTGCCAGCAGCGTGGACCGGAGAAATGAGCAGTTCTTC. It specifies CASSVDRRNEQFF.

V usage is TRBV19 and J usage is TRBJ1-1; 11 bases align to TRBD1. Germline values: CDR1 LNHDA, CDR2 SQIVND (reference sequence). The CDR3 consists of 12 residues. J lost 4 bases, V lost 9 bases, and 1 base had no gene match. As DNA, the CDR3 is TGTGCCAGCGGGACAGGGGGCACTGAAGCTTTCTTT. Amino acids: CASGTGGTEAFF.

The DNA for the CDR3 is TGTGCCAGCAGCCCCCGCAGGTCGAACACTGAAGCTTTCTTT. Translating gives CASSPRRSNTEAFF. This chain connects TRBV5-8 to TRBJ1-1; D not certain. Per germline, CDR1 SGHTS and CDR2 YDEGEE. The CDR3 spans 14 residues. Trimming shortened V by 4 bases and J by 1 base, and 11 bases separated the two germline ends.

V and J are TRBV13 and TRBJ2-3; TRBD1 matches 10 bases. CDR1 PRHDT and CDR2 FYEKMQ come from the germline V gene (reference sequence). The CDR3 runs to 15 residues. The V gene end was trimmed by 0 bases and the J gene end by 5 bases; junction bases not matched to a gene: 2. CDR3 protein: CASSLGTGGGDTQYF. The CDR3 nucleotides are TGTGCCAGCAGCTTAGGGACAGGGGGCGGAGATACGCAGTATTTT. The whole variable domain, remainder taken from reference TRBV13 and TRBJ2-3, is AAGVIQSPRHLIKEKRETATLKCYPIPRHDTVYWYQQGPGQDPQFLISFYEKMQSDKGSIPDRFSAQQFSDYHSELNMSSLELGDSALYFCASSLGTGGGDTQYFGPGTRLTVL.

The rearrangement links TRBV7-8 to TRBJ2-1; 8 bases agree with TRBD1. Germline values: CDR1 SGHVS, CDR2 FQNEAQ. V gave up 1 base and J gave up 2 bases; unmatched junction bases: 1. The CDR3 covers 15 residues. The CDR3 region has the DNA TGTGCCAGCAGCTTAGGGACAGGGCCCTACAATGAGCAGTTCTTC. Protein sequence: CASSLGTGPYNEQFF.

The CDR3 DNA is TGTGCCTTCCTCCGGATAGGCTCCTCCTACGAGCAGTACTTC. Protein sequence: CAFLRIGSSYEQYF. The chain combines TRBV30 with TRBJ2-7, with D hard to call. The CDR3 is made up of 14 amino acids. Trimming shortened V by 7 bases and J by 0 bases, and 16 bases separated the two germline ends. In germline, CDR1 is GTSNPN, CDR2 SVGIG (reference sequence).

V is TRBV2 and J is TRBJ2-1; no clear D gene. V was pared by 2 bases and J by 5 bases, with 10 bases between. The CDR3 runs to 14 residues. Germline assignment: CDR1 SNHLY and CDR2 FYNNEI. CDR3: CASSESEANNEQFF. The CDR3 nucleotides are TGTGCCAGCAGTGAATCAGAAGCAAACAATGAGCAGTTCTTC.

The rearrangement links TRBV5-6 to TRBJ1-2; D gene ambiguous. V lost 2 bases, J lost 3 bases, and 8 bases lay in between. The CDR3 is made up of 13 amino acids. CDR1 and CDR2 (germline): SGHDT, YYEEEE. The CDR3: CASSFLQHYGYTF. The CDR3 DNA reads TGTGCCAGCAGCTTTTTACAGCACTATGGCTACACCTTC.

The V gene is TRBV7-9, the J gene TRBJ1-1, with no clear D. Trimming removed 5 bases from V and 0 bases from J, with 13 bases in between. The CDR3 is 15 residues long. Germline V gene sequence: CDR1 SEHNR, CDR2 FQNEAQ (reference sequence). CDR3 amino acids: CASSLPEGMNTEAFF. The CDR3, as DNA: TGTGCCAGCAGCCTCCCTGAAGGGATGAACACTGAAGCTTTCTTT.

The chain recombines TRBV28 with TRBJ2-7; D call uncertain. Trimming cost V 8 bases and J 2 bases, with 19 bases left between them. CDR3 length: 15 residues. Germline CDR1 is MDHEN and CDR2 is SYDVKM. CDR3 sequence reads: CASGERPSYTYEQYF. The CDR3 DNA reads as TGTGCCAGCGGTGAACGACCCTCGTATACCTACGAGCAGTACTTC.

The CDR3 DNA reads TGTGCCAGCAGCTTAGGGGGCCTCCATAACACCGGGGAGCTGTTTTTT. It codes for CASSLGGLHNTGELFF. This sequence joins TRBV7-6 and TRBJ2-2; D is possibly TRBD1 (5 bases). With 1 base removed from V and 2 bases from J, the gap between germline ends came to 11 bases. CDR3 size: 16 residues. CDR1 and CDR2 (germline): SGHVS, FNYEAQ.

The gene calls are TRBV28 and TRBJ1-2; TRBD1 matches at 8 bases. Germline V gene sequence: CDR1 MDHEN, CDR2 SYDVKM. V trimming: 6 bases; J trimming: 2 bases; junction bases outside the gene matches: 8. The CDR3 totals 15 residues. As DNA, the CDR3 is TGTGCCAGCAGAGAAGGACAGGGCCCAAACTATGGCTACACCTTC. This codes for CASREGQGPNYGYTF.

J is TRBJ2-7 and V is TRBV6-5; D gene ambiguous. V lost 2 bases and J lost 0, with 11 bases in between. There are 15 residues in the CDR3. Germline V gene lookup returns CDR1 MNHEY and CDR2 SVGAGI. DNA of the CDR3: TGTGCCAGCAGTTACGGCGACTCGTTCTCCTACGAGCAGTACTTC. Translating gives CASSYGDSFSYEQYF.

The gene calls are TRBV5-6 and TRBJ1-2; 9 nucleotides align to TRBD1. CDR1 and CDR2 (germline): SGHDT, YYEEEE. The CDR3 loop spans 15 amino acids. Trimming at V came to 4 bases and at J to 3 bases, leaving 7 bases not matched to a gene. The CDR3 DNA is TGTGCCAGCAGCCCGGGGGGACAGGGTCACTATGGCTACACCTTC. Encoded protein: CASSPGGQGHYGYTF.

This rearrangement joins TRBV30 to TRBJ2-2; 7 bases line up with TRBD1. V shed 2 bases and J 0 bases; nucleotides not matched to a gene: 3. This CDR3 is built from 15 residues. Germline loops: CDR1 GTSNPN, CDR2 SVGIG (reference sequence). CDR3 in DNA: TGTGCCTGGAGTCCAGACAGGGCGAACACCGGGGAGCTGTTTTTT. Translating it yields CAWSPDRANTGELFF.

This chain joins TRBV19 and TRBJ2-7; 7 nucleotides line up with TRBD2. CDR1 LNHDA and CDR2 SQIVND come from the germline V gene (reference sequence). Trimming removed 4 bases from V and 0 bases from J; junction bases left unmatched: 6. The CDR3 runs 15 residues. CDR3 coding DNA: TGTGCCAGTAGTAGCGGGAGAGTGTTCTCCTACGAGCAGTACTTC. It yields the protein CASSSGRVFSYEQYF.

To note about this clone: The junction departs from the called germline gene at one end, perhaps through a read error. The chain employs TRBV29-1 and TRBJ2-7; D gene uncertain. The CDR3 spans 12 residues. CDR1 is SQVTM and CDR2 is ANQGSEA in the germline V gene. This CDR3 reads CSVEDGLGPSHF. DNA for the CDR3: TGCAGCGTTGAAGACGGCCTCGGACCATCTCACTTC.

The V and J genes are TRBV7-8 and TRBJ2-5; 9 nucleotides agree with TRBD2. This CDR3 spans 15 amino acids. V lost 3 bases, J lost 2 bases, and 4 bases stayed unmatched. CDR1 is SGHVS, CDR2 FQNEAQ, per germline. The CDR3 here is CASSFLAGEQETQYF. The CDR3, as DNA: TGTGCCAGCAGCTTCTTAGCGGGAGAGCAAGAGACCCAGTACTTC.

This clone was observed a single time. The chain joins TRBV19 to TRBJ1-5; 7 nucleotides match TRBD1. After removal of 1 base from V and 7 bases from J, the junction contained 7 bases not matched to a gene. Germline V lookup: CDR1 LNHDA, CDR2 SQIVND (reference sequence). The length of the CDR3 is 15 residues. CDR3 in amino acids: CASSIGQGVGQPQHF. Written as DNA, the CDR3 is TGTGCCAGTAGTATAGGCCAGGGGGTAGGGCAGCCCCAGCATTTT. The full variable domain, with the rest looked up from reference TRBV19 and TRBJ1-5, is DGGITQSPKYLFRKEGQNVTLSCEQNLNHDAMYWYRQDPGQGLRLIYYSQIVNDFQKGDIAEGYSVSREKKESFPLTVTSAQKNPTAFYLCASSIGQGVGQPQHFGDGTRLSIL.

J is TRBJ1-5 and V is TRBV6-5; a weak D match, TRBD1 (5 bases). The CDR3 consists of 14 residues. With 5 bases removed from V and 9 bases from J, the gap between germline ends came to 17 bases. Looked up from germline, CDR1 is MNHEY and CDR2 is SVGAGI. This CDR3 reads CASSERDGSGPQHF. CDR3 nucleotides: TGTGCCAGCAGTGAACGGGACGGGTCTGGGCCCCAGCATTTT.

The V and J genes are TRBV7-6 and TRBJ2-7, with a possible D match to TRBD2 (6 bases). The germline gives CDR1 SGHVS, CDR2 FNYEAQ. The CDR3 runs 17 residues. Trimming took 4 bases from V and 3 from J, leaving 22 bases between them. In DNA, the CDR3 is TGTGCCAGCAGCTCCAAGTTTCCCCCGACTAGTTTCTACGAGCAGTACTTC. Its translation is CASSSKFPPTSFYEQYF.